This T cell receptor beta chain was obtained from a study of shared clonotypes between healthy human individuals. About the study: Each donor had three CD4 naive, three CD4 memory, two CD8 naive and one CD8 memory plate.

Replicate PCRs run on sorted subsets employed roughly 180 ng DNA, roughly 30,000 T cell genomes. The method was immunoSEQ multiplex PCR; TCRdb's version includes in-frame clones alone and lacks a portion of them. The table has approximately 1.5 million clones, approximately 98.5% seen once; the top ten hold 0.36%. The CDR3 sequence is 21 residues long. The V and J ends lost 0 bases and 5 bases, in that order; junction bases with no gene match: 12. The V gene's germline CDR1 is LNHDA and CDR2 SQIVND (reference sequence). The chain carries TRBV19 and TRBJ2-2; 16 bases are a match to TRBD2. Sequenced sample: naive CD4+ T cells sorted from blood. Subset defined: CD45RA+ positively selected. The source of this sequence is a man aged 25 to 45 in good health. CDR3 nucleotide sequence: TGTGCCAGTAGTATAGATCGATCGGGGACTAGCGGGAGGGCCCATACCGGGGAGCTGTTTTTT. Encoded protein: CASSIDRSGTSGRAHTGELFF.